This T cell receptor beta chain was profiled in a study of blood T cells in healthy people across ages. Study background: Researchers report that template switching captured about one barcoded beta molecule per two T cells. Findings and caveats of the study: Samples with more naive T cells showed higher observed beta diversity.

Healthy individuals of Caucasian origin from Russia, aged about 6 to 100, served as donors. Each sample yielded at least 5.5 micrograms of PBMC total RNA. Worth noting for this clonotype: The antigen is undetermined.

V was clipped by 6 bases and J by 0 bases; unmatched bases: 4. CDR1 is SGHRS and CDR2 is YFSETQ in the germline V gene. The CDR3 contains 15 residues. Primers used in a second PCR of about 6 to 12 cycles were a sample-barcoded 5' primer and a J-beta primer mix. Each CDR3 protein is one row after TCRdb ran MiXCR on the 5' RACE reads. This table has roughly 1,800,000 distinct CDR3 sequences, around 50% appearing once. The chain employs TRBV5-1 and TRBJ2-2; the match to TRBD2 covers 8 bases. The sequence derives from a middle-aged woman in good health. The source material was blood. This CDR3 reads CASTSGGANTGELFF. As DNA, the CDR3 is TGCGCCAGCACCAGCGGGGGTGCGAACACCGGGGAGCTGTTTTTT.